Listed below are T cell receptor beta chains from one sample, sequenced in a study of OX40 agonist ivuxolimab in advanced cancers. Profiling relied on immunoSEQ multiplex PCR, and the TCRdb table lists in-frame clones only, not all of them. The sample includes 75,000 to 100,000 clones, under 90% of them seen just once. This sample comprised CD4+ or CD8+ T cells sorted from blood, obtained in a trial of the OX40 agonist ivuxolimab. The origin of the receptors is an adult with an advanced solid tumor such as melanoma, head and neck, liver or kidney cancer. CDR3s include the opening cysteine and the closing phenylalanine or tryptophan. The D gene is left open where the match is weak. Clone size is shown for a subset of rows, as once, few, many or a class of expanded clone.

j_call: TRBJ2-7
cdr3_length: 15
v_call: TRBV7-8
d_call: TRBD1
clone_size: -
cdr3_nt: TGTGCCACCGGGACCGGCCGGGGACAGCCCAACGAGCAGTACTTC
cdr3_aa: CATGTGRGQPNEQYF

j_call: TRBJ2-1
cdr3_length: 13
v_call: TRBV29-1
d_call: -
clone_size: -
cdr3_nt: TGCAGCGTTGTAGGATATGGAGGGGGTGAGCAGTTCTTC
cdr3_aa: CSVVGYGGGEQFF

j_call: TRBJ2-7
cdr3_length: 16
v_call: TRBV4-1
d_call: TRBD1
clone_size: -
cdr3_nt: TGCGCCAGCAGCCAATCGGGACAGGGGGTCGCCTACGAGCAGTACTTC
cdr3_aa: CASSQSGQGVAYEQYF

j_call: TRBJ2-7
cdr3_length: 15
v_call: TRBV12-5
d_call: -
clone_size: -
cdr3_nt: TGTGCTAGTGGTTTGGTAATGGGGGCAGGCTACGAGCAGTACTTC
cdr3_aa: CASGLVMGAGYEQYF

j_call: TRBJ1-2
cdr3_length: 12
v_call: TRBV5-3
d_call: -
clone_size: -
cdr3_nt: TGTGCCAGAAGCTGGACTGGCAATGGCTACACCTTC
cdr3_aa: CARSWTGNGYTF

j_call: TRBJ1-3
cdr3_length: 14
v_call: TRBV6-1
d_call: -
clone_size: once
cdr3_nt: TGTGCCAGCAGTGTGACAGGAGCTGGAAACACCATATATTTT
cdr3_aa: CASSVTGAGNTIYF

j_call: TRBJ1-4
cdr3_length: 15
v_call: TRBV7-2
d_call: -
clone_size: -
cdr3_nt: TGTGCCAGCAGCTTATCGACAGCAACTAATGAAAAACTGTTTTTT
cdr3_aa: CASSLSTATNEKLFF

j_call: TRBJ2-7
cdr3_length: 16
v_call: TRBV12-5
d_call: TRBD1
clone_size: -
cdr3_nt: TGTGCTAGTGGTTTTCTAACAGGGGGCGGGTCCTACGAGCAGTACTTC
cdr3_aa: CASGFLTGGGSYEQYF

j_call: TRBJ2-1
cdr3_length: 16
v_call: TRBV5-1
d_call: -
clone_size: -
cdr3_nt: TGCGCCAGCAGCTTGGGAGCGTTTAGCTCCTACAATGAGCAGTTCTTC
cdr3_aa: CASSLGAFSSYNEQFF

j_call: TRBJ1-2
cdr3_length: 12
v_call: TRBV29-1
d_call: -
clone_size: -
cdr3_nt: TGCAGCGCTGAGACCGACAGATATGGCTACACCTTC
cdr3_aa: CSAETDRYGYTF

j_call: TRBJ2-4
cdr3_length: 14
v_call: TRBV5-1
d_call: -
clone_size: -
cdr3_nt: TGCGCCAGCGCTAGGGGGGAGGCCAAAAACATTCAGTACTTC
cdr3_aa: CASARGEAKNIQYF

j_call: TRBJ2-1
cdr3_length: 13
v_call: TRBV11-3
d_call: TRBD2
clone_size: -
cdr3_nt: TGTGCCAGCAGCTTAGGGCTAGCGGGGGAGCAGTTCTTC
cdr3_aa: CASSLGLAGEQFF

j_call: TRBJ2-2
cdr3_length: 17
v_call: TRBV27
d_call: -
clone_size: -
cdr3_nt: TGTGCCAGCAGTTTACTAGAGGACAGACCGAACACCGGGGAGCTGTTTTTT
cdr3_aa: CASSLLEDRPNTGELFF

j_call: TRBJ1-3
cdr3_length: 14
v_call: TRBV9
d_call: -
clone_size: -
cdr3_nt: TGTGCCAGCAGCGTGGGGGTGTCTGGAAACACCATATATTTT
cdr3_aa: CASSVGVSGNTIYF

j_call: TRBJ1-4
cdr3_length: 15
v_call: TRBV5-6
d_call: -
clone_size: -
cdr3_nt: TGTGCCAGCAGCGACTTCATTCTAGGGGATGAAAAACTGTTTTTT
cdr3_aa: CASSDFILGDEKLFF

j_call: TRBJ2-7
cdr3_length: 13
v_call: TRBV5-1
d_call: -
clone_size: few
cdr3_nt: TGCGCCAGCAGCTCCCCCGGAGAGTACGAGCAGTACTTC
cdr3_aa: CASSSPGEYEQYF

j_call: TRBJ1-2
cdr3_length: 14
v_call: TRBV6-1
d_call: -
clone_size: -
cdr3_nt: TGTGCCAGCAGTGAAGGGTCCCAGGGGCTCGGCTACACCTTC
cdr3_aa: CASSEGSQGLGYTF

j_call: TRBJ1-1
cdr3_length: 14
v_call: TRBV15
d_call: TRBD1
clone_size: -
cdr3_nt: TGTGCCACCAGCCCGGGACAGGGGGGCTTGAGAGCTTTCTTT
cdr3_aa: CATSPGQGGLRAFF

j_call: TRBJ2-2
cdr3_length: 13
v_call: TRBV7-9
d_call: -
clone_size: -
cdr3_nt: TGTGCCAGCAGCGCTACGAACACCGGGGAGCTGTTTTTT
cdr3_aa: CASSATNTGELFF

j_call: TRBJ1-3
cdr3_length: 15
v_call: TRBV6-5
d_call: -
clone_size: -
cdr3_nt: TGTGCCAGCATCCTTGACCTCCGCTCTGGAAACACCATATATTTT
cdr3_aa: CASILDLRSGNTIYF

j_call: TRBJ2-2
cdr3_length: 14
v_call: TRBV10-3
d_call: -
clone_size: -
cdr3_nt: TGTGCCATCAGTGAAGCGTTGGGGACCGGGGAGCTGTTTTTT
cdr3_aa: CAISEALGTGELFF

j_call: TRBJ1-2
cdr3_length: 14
v_call: TRBV19
d_call: TRBD1
clone_size: -
cdr3_nt: TGTGCCAGTAGTCCCGGGACAGAGCTCTATGGCTACACCTTC
cdr3_aa: CASSPGTELYGYTF

j_call: TRBJ1-6
cdr3_length: 14
v_call: TRBV6-6
d_call: -
clone_size: -
cdr3_nt: TGTGCCAGCAAAACAGGCTTGGATAATTCACCCCTCCACTTT
cdr3_aa: CASKTGLDNSPLHF

j_call: TRBJ2-6
cdr3_length: 17
v_call: TRBV12-5
d_call: TRBD2
clone_size: -
cdr3_nt: TGTGCTAGTGGCTCGGGACTAGCGGGATTTGGGGCCAACGTCCTGACTTTC
cdr3_aa: CASGSGLAGFGANVLTF

j_call: TRBJ1-1
cdr3_length: 12
v_call: TRBV6-1
d_call: -
clone_size: -
cdr3_nt: TGTGCCAGCAGTGAAGCGCTCAGGGGAGCTTTCTTT
cdr3_aa: CASSEALRGAFF

j_call: TRBJ1-3
cdr3_length: 15
v_call: TRBV6-6
d_call: -
clone_size: -
cdr3_nt: TGTGCCAGCAGTTCCGGGGCGAGAGGTGGAAACACCATATATTTT
cdr3_aa: CASSSGARGGNTIYF

j_call: TRBJ2-3
cdr3_length: 14
v_call: TRBV5-1
d_call: -
clone_size: -
cdr3_nt: TGCGCCAGCAGCTTGGAGGTAGTAGGAGATACGCAGTATTTT
cdr3_aa: CASSLEVVGDTQYF

j_call: TRBJ1-1
cdr3_length: 12
v_call: TRBV19
d_call: -
clone_size: few
cdr3_nt: TGTGCCAGTAGCGTGGGTTACACTGAAGCTTTCTTT
cdr3_aa: CASSVGYTEAFF

j_call: TRBJ1-2
cdr3_length: 13
v_call: TRBV5-4
d_call: TRBD1
clone_size: -
cdr3_nt: TGTGCCAGCAGCAGTACAGGGGATTACGGCTACACCTTC
cdr3_aa: CASSSTGDYGYTF

j_call: TRBJ2-7
cdr3_length: 12
v_call: TRBV29-1
d_call: -
clone_size: -
cdr3_nt: TGCAGCGTTGAGGCCTCCCGAGGAGAGCAGTACTTC
cdr3_aa: CSVEASRGEQYF

j_call: TRBJ2-7
cdr3_length: 14
v_call: TRBV7-2
d_call: TRBD2
clone_size: -
cdr3_nt: TGTGCCAGCAGCTTAGCTAGCGGGAGTTACGAGCAGTACTTC
cdr3_aa: CASSLASGSYEQYF

j_call: TRBJ1-1
cdr3_length: 19
v_call: TRBV5-1
d_call: TRBD1
clone_size: few
cdr3_nt: TGCGCCAGCAGCTTCTTACCTCCGGGACAGGGCCCCATGAACACTGAAGCTTTCTTT
cdr3_aa: CASSFLPPGQGPMNTEAFF

j_call: TRBJ2-4
cdr3_length: 13
v_call: TRBV5-6
d_call: -
clone_size: -
cdr3_nt: TGTGCCAGCAGTCTCTCAGGGCCCTCTATTCAGTACTTC
cdr3_aa: CASSLSGPSIQYF

j_call: TRBJ2-1
cdr3_length: 14
v_call: TRBV29-1
d_call: -
clone_size: -
cdr3_nt: TGCAGCGTCCCCCTGGGGCCCCTCTACAATGAGCAGTTCTTC
cdr3_aa: CSVPLGPLYNEQFF

j_call: TRBJ1-1
cdr3_length: 14
v_call: TRBV5-1
d_call: -
clone_size: -
cdr3_nt: TGCGCCAGCAGCGGTCGGGGCGGAGGCACTGAAGCTTTCTTT
cdr3_aa: CASSGRGGGTEAFF

j_call: TRBJ1-3
cdr3_length: 15
v_call: TRBV30
d_call: -
clone_size: -
cdr3_nt: TGTGCCTGGAGTTCTCCAGGGTTCGATGGAAACACCATATATTTT
cdr3_aa: CAWSSPGFDGNTIYF

j_call: TRBJ1-2
cdr3_length: 15
v_call: TRBV5-4
d_call: TRBD1
clone_size: -
cdr3_nt: TGTGCCAGCAGCTTCACAGGGGGAGCTAACTATGGCTACACCTTC
cdr3_aa: CASSFTGGANYGYTF

j_call: TRBJ1-2
cdr3_length: 13
v_call: TRBV5-1
d_call: -
clone_size: once
cdr3_nt: TGCGCCAGCAGATGGGACCTCACGGGAGGCTACACCTTC
cdr3_aa: CASRWDLTGGYTF

j_call: TRBJ1-5
cdr3_length: 14
v_call: TRBV6-1
d_call: -
clone_size: -
cdr3_nt: TGTGCCAGCAGTACTCAGGGGTGGAATCAGCCCCAGCATTTT
cdr3_aa: CASSTQGWNQPQHF

j_call: TRBJ2-7
cdr3_length: 15
v_call: TRBV18
d_call: TRBD2
clone_size: -
cdr3_nt: TGTGCCAGCTCACCCACGGGAGGGGGGGCCTACGAGCAGTACTTC
cdr3_aa: CASSPTGGGAYEQYF

j_call: TRBJ2-5
cdr3_length: 18
v_call: TRBV2
d_call: -
clone_size: many
cdr3_nt: TGTGCCAGCAGGGGTAGCGAGATCCAGAAACCCCCCCAAGAGACCCAGTACTTC
cdr3_aa: CASRGSEIQKPPQETQYF

j_call: TRBJ2-3
cdr3_length: 11
v_call: TRBV19
d_call: -
clone_size: -
cdr3_nt: TGTGCCAGTTCCCCCGGAGATACGCAGTATTTT
cdr3_aa: CASSPGDTQYF

j_call: TRBJ1-1
cdr3_length: 14
v_call: TRBV2
d_call: -
clone_size: once
cdr3_nt: TGTGCCAGCAGTGCATGGCAGGGTTTGACTGAAGCTTTCTTT
cdr3_aa: CASSAWQGLTEAFF

j_call: TRBJ1-2
cdr3_length: 14
v_call: TRBV12-5
d_call: TRBD1
clone_size: once
cdr3_nt: TGTGCTAGTGGCCGCGGACAGGGAATGGATGGCTACACCTTC
cdr3_aa: CASGRGQGMDGYTF

j_call: TRBJ2-3
cdr3_length: 15
v_call: TRBV7-9
d_call: -
clone_size: -
cdr3_nt: TGTGCCAGCAGGTCCATGGGTACACTCACAGATACGCAGTATTTT
cdr3_aa: CASRSMGTLTDTQYF

j_call: TRBJ2-3
cdr3_length: 17
v_call: TRBV16
d_call: TRBD2
clone_size: -
cdr3_nt: TGTGCCAGCAGCCAATCGATGATAGCGGGGTTCACAGATACGCAGTATTTT
cdr3_aa: CASSQSMIAGFTDTQYF

j_call: TRBJ1-3
cdr3_length: 16
v_call: TRBV6-1
d_call: -
clone_size: -
cdr3_nt: TGTGCCAGCAGTGTCGTCCGTCCATCCGGGGGAAACACCATATATTTT
cdr3_aa: CASSVVRPSGGNTIYF

j_call: TRBJ1-5
cdr3_length: 12
v_call: TRBV2
d_call: -
clone_size: -
cdr3_nt: TGTGCCAGCAGTGAAGCCGGACAGCCCCAGCATTTT
cdr3_aa: CASSEAGQPQHF

j_call: TRBJ2-1
cdr3_length: 17
v_call: TRBV5-1
d_call: TRBD2
clone_size: once
cdr3_nt: TGCGCCAGCAGCTTACGGACTAGCGGCAGCTCCTACAATGAGCAGTTCTTC
cdr3_aa: CASSLRTSGSSYNEQFF

j_call: TRBJ1-3
cdr3_length: 14
v_call: TRBV28
d_call: TRBD1
clone_size: -
cdr3_nt: TGTGCCAGCAGTTCAGGGGGCGAGGGGGACACCATATATTTT
cdr3_aa: CASSSGGEGDTIYF

j_call: TRBJ2-4
cdr3_length: 15
v_call: TRBV6-6
d_call: TRBD1
clone_size: -
cdr3_nt: TGTGCCAGCAGTTACCAACCCCGGACAGGAAACATTCAGTACTTC
cdr3_aa: CASSYQPRTGNIQYF

j_call: TRBJ2-7
cdr3_length: 14
v_call: TRBV14
d_call: -
clone_size: few
cdr3_nt: TGTGCCAGCAGCCCGTCCGGGCCGGCGGGCGAGCAGTACTTC
cdr3_aa: CASSPSGPAGEQYF

j_call: TRBJ2-7
cdr3_length: 16
v_call: TRBV7-8
d_call: TRBD2
clone_size: -
cdr3_nt: TGTGCCAGCACCCCCAGAAGGGGTAGCGGGGGGCGCGAGCAGTACTTC
cdr3_aa: CASTPRRGSGGREQYF

j_call: TRBJ1-6
cdr3_length: 19
v_call: TRBV23-1
d_call: -
clone_size: -
cdr3_nt: TGCGCCAGCAGTCAATCTCCACCGGGACCCTGGGGATTTAATTCACCCCTCCACTTT
cdr3_aa: CASSQSPPGPWGFNSPLHF